The source of this T cell receptor (beta chain) is a study of CD8 T cells in ankylosing spondylitis. General observations from the study: Reportedly, significant enrichment of disease-linked clones occurred in matched ankylosing spondylitis synovial fluid.

This clonotype was observed at least ten times. The antigen is not known. Using its own MiXCR run on the 5' RACE reads, TCRdb lists one record per CDR3 protein. Among under 300,000 distinct CDR3 sequences listed, approximately 12% were seen once. The V end was cut by 9 bases, the J end by 0 bases, with 18 bases between. Per germline, CDR1 MNHNS and CDR2 SASEGT. This CDR3 comprises 15 residues. The sequenced sample consisted of blood, either unsorted or a sorted T cell fraction (not recorded which). This clonotype was obtained from a male donor with ankylosing spondylitis or in good health (not recorded which). V usage is TRBV6-1 and J usage is TRBJ2-7; the D is unclear. The CDR3 DNA reads TGTGCCAGTAGCCCCCCCGGAGATAACTCCTACGAGCAGTACTTC. It translates to CASSPPGDNSYEQYF.